This TCR beta chain was observed in a study of T cell responses to AZD1222 COVID-19 vaccine. General observations from the study: When two AZD1222 doses had been given, Spike-specific TCR breadth and depth rose. Donors, mostly white British, included more females; clonal diversity was possibly underestimated. Spike-spanning, vaccine-associated CD4 TCRs were dominant at 160-218 and 743-854. Scientists sampled the repertoires only once the peak T cell response had passed.

Turning to this clone: Its antigen is not identified.

The length of the CDR3 is 15 residues. Per germline, CDR1 ENHRY and CDR2 SYGVKD. The V end lost 4 bases, the J end lost 8 bases, and 17 bases lay between the germline ends. Only in-frame clones appear in the TCRdb table, and some are missing; sequencing was by immunoSEQ multiplex PCR. This repertoire shows 120,000 to 150,000 clones, 75% to 95% found once; its top ten account for approximately 3%. The TCR originated in an adult in good health. Sequencing used peripheral blood, obtained on day 0 of MenACWY control vaccination. This sequence joins TRBV10-3 and TRBJ1-4; a weak D match, TRBD1 (6 bases). The CDR3 loop reads CAISGSGGREEKLFF. The CDR3 DNA reads as TGTGCCATCAGTGGTTCGGGGGGCCGGGAAGAAAAACTGTTTTTT.